Listed here are 13 T cell receptor beta chains from one sample, sequenced in a study of Graves' ophthalmopathy and Graves' hyperthyroidism. RNA transcripts yielded amplified TCR beta CDR3 regions. Scientists carried out first-round RT-PCR using HTBI primers and then a second-round multiplex PCR. One entry per CDR3 protein, called by TCRdb with MiXCR from the multiplex PCR reads. Of about 740,000 distinct CDR3 sequences in the sample, around 40% were seen once. Material: peripheral blood. The receptors come from an adult man with Graves' ophthalmopathy.

The rearrangement links TRBV10-3 to TRBJ2-3, with 11 bases lining up with TRBD2. V was clipped by 5 bases and J by 0 bases; unmatched bases: 7. Per the germline V gene, CDR1 is ENHRY and CDR2 is SYGVKD. The CDR3 length is 17 residues. CDR3 in amino acids: CAISSGLADLSTDTQYF. In DNA form, the CDR3 reads TGTGCCATCAGTTCGGGACTAGCGGACCTCAGCACAGATACGCAGTATTTT.

This clonotype was picked up a small number of times. The chain carries TRBV10-3 and TRBJ2-7, with a tentative D call TRBD2 (5 bases). The CDR3 has 13 residues. Trimming took off 10 bases at V and 2 bases at J, with 15 bases between the two ends. Looked up from germline, CDR1 is ENHRY and CDR2 is SYGVKD. The CDR3 reads CATIDWETYEQYF. CDR3 sequence (DNA): TGTGCCACCATAGACTGGGAGACCTACGAGCAGTACTTC.

The rearrangement joins TRBV15 to TRBJ2-7; 7 bases are a match to TRBD1. The CDR3 contains 13 residues. From germline, CDR1 is LNHNV and CDR2 YYDKDF (reference sequence). The V segment lost 5 bases and the J segment 4 bases; nucleotides outside the gene matches: 5. In DNA, the CDR3 is TGTGCCACCAGCTTGGGACAGACTTACGAGCAGTACTTC. Protein product: CATSLGQTYEQYF.

The chain uses TRBV7-8 and TRBJ2-5, with D possibly being TRBD2 (7 bases). Trimming removed 0 bases from V and 7 bases from J, with 15 bases in between. The CDR3 consists of 15 residues. Germline CDR1 reads SGHVS; CDR2 reads FQNEAQ. The CDR3, as DNA: TGTGCCAGCAGCTTAGCCCGGGGGGCCGGAGGGACCCAGTACTTC. Translating it yields CASSLARGAGGTQYF.

This clonotype was found many times. The chain employs TRBV9 and TRBJ1-2, with D unclear. Between the trimmed V and J ends, which lost 4 bases and 4 bases, there was a span of 8 bases. The CDR3 is 12 amino acids. Germline lookup yields CDR1 SGDLS and CDR2 YYNGEE. CDR3 nucleotide sequence: TGTGCCAGCAGCTTTGGATCCTATGGCTACACCTTC. Protein: CASSFGSYGYTF.

This chain connects TRBV4-1 to TRBJ1-1; D uncertain. CDR1 is MGHRA, CDR2 YSYEKL, per germline. This CDR3 contains 14 residues. The V and J ends lost 4 bases and 1 base respectively, with 10 bases between them. CDR3 residues: CASSRATGNTEAFF. The CDR3 DNA reads as TGCGCCAGCAGCCGAGCGACGGGGAACACTGAAGCTTTCTTT.

This clonotype was detected a few times. The CDR3, as DNA: TGTGCCAGCAGCTCGAGTAACTTAAAATTCCATGGCTACACCTTC. Protein product: CASSSSNLKFHGYTF. The rearrangement uses TRBV7-9 and TRBJ1-2; D unclear. The CDR3 has 15 residues. The V end was cut by 4 bases, the J end by 6 bases, with 18 bases between. Germline loops: CDR1 SEHNR, CDR2 FQNEAQ (reference sequence).

This CDR3 reads CSVHEGRGETQYF. CDR3 nucleotides: TGCAGCGTCCACGAGGGGCGGGGGGAGACCCAGTACTTC. The chain is built from TRBV29-1 and TRBJ2-5; 7 positions match TRBD2. J gave up 5 bases and V 6 bases, and 9 bases lay outside the gene matches. Germline CDR1 reads SQVTM; CDR2 reads ANQGSEA. This CDR3 contains 13 residues.

This sequence joins TRBV7-9 and TRBJ2-7, with D hard to call. Germline V gives CDR1 SEHNR, CDR2 FQNEAQ (reference sequence). Trimming took 5 bases from V and 0 from J, leaving 11 bases between them. This CDR3 is built from 14 residues. The DNA for the CDR3 is TGTGCCAGCAGCCCCCGGCAGGCCTCCTACGAGCAGTACGTC. Residues: CASSPRQASYEQYV.

In the case of this clonotype: Germline is not matched at one junction end, which may reflect a read error. The chain has TRBV24-1 and TRBJ1-1; 8 positions agree with TRBD1. The CDR3 is made up of 15 amino acids. The V gene's germline CDR1 is KGHDR and CDR2 SFDVKD. The CDR3 region is CASSCWTGTNTEAFF. The CDR3 DNA is TGTGCCAGCAGTTGCTGGACAGGGACGAATACTGAAGCTTTCTTT.

This clonotype has ten or more counts. The chain couples TRBV7-6 to TRBJ1-5; perhaps TRBD1 as D (6 bases). From germline, CDR1 is SGHVS and CDR2 FNYEAQ. This CDR3 spans 15 amino acids. Trimming cost V 2 bases and J 2 bases, with 10 bases left between them. CDR3 region: CASSLTTGGNQPQHF. CDR3 coding DNA: TGTGCCAGCAGCTTAACGACAGGCGGCAATCAGCCCCAGCATTTT.

The sample holds a few counts of this clonotype. V and J are TRBV28 and TRBJ2-7; 11 positions agree with TRBD2. The V gene end was trimmed by 10 bases and the J gene end by 3 bases; junction bases not matched to a gene: 5. Germline V gene sequence: CDR1 MDHEN, CDR2 SYDVKM. The CDR3 runs 13 residues. The CDR3 here is CATRGLAVYEQYF. The DNA of the CDR3 is TGTGCCACCAGGGGACTAGCGGTCTACGAGCAGTACTTC. Complete variable domain (other parts from reference TRBV28 and TRBJ2-7): DVKVTQSSRYLVKRTGEKVFLECVQDMDHENMFWYRQDPGLGLRLIYFSYDVKMKEKGDIPEGYSVSREKKERFSLILESASTNQTSMYLCATRGLAVYEQYFGPGTRLTVT.

Regarding this clonotype: The germline gene is not matched at one end of the junction; a read error may be the cause. The chain carries TRBV7-3 and TRBJ1-2; no reliable D call. Per the germline V gene, CDR1 is SGHTA and CDR2 is FQGTGA. The CDR3 extends over 15 amino acids. The CDR3 protein is CASSFGPATNNGYTF. The DNA of the CDR3 is TGTGCCAGCAGCTTTGGTCCCGCGACTAACAATGGCTACACCTTC.